Listed below are T cell receptor beta chains from one sample, sequenced in a study of blood T cell repertoires in COVID-19. Libraries were prepared by immunoSEQ multiplex PCR; TCRdb keeps only in-frame clonotypes and omits some of them. This table holds tens of thousands of clones, 87% found once. Input material: peripheral blood. These receptors were collected from a woman aged 80 or over with active or convalescent COVID-19. CDR3s leave out the opening cysteine and the closing phenylalanine or tryptophan.

V gene	J gene	CDR3 protein
TRBV6-5	TRBJ1-6	AGGPNSPLH
TRBV11-2	TRBJ2-3	ASSHGRAAGRRTDTQY
TRBV7-6	TRBJ2-5	ASGRGSETQY
TRBV4-3	TRBJ2-7	ASSQEQGPYEQY
TRBV12-5	TRBJ1-1	ASGPGQLNTEAF
TRBV19	TRBJ2-7	ASSIGDRAVEQY
TRBV10-3	TRBJ1-2	AISDNPSGYT
TRBV24-1	TRBJ1-1	ATSPSRTGGTEAF
TRBV5-1	TRBJ1-1	ASSSTVNTEAF
TRBV3-1/TRBV3-2	TRBJ2-1	ASSQAARVNEQF
TRBV18	TRBJ1-2	ASSQDRGQTLYGYT
TRBV19	TRBJ1-1	ASSIYGRTEAF
TRBV6-5	TRBJ1-2	ASSPSRGYGYT
TRBV5-1	TRBJ2-3	ASKGLAGIRDTQY
TRBV6-5	TRBJ1-2	ASSYSGGPNYGYT
TRBV6-5	TRBJ2-7	ASTSRFGSYEQY